The clone carrying this T cell receptor (beta chain) has a count of ten or more. The germline V gene has CDR1 KGHSH and CDR2 LQKENI. This CDR3 spans 17 amino acids. V lost 1 base, J lost 9 bases, and 15 bases stayed unmatched. These data belong to a study of molecular identifiers for immune sequencing clone quantification. Preparation methods for the bulk TCR libraries were those previously described, with listed TCR primers. TCRdb reprocessed the PCR reads via MiXCR and lists one record per CDR3 protein. This repertoire shows a few hundred thousand distinct CDR3 sequences, around 23% found once; its top ten account for roughly 0.77%.

This receptor was identified in a human donor in good health. Some libraries in this study had Jurkat cell RNA spiked in. The chain combines TRBV18 with TRBJ2-1; 7 bases map to TRBD1. The sequenced material came from naive CD8+ T cells from blood, with Jurkat cell RNA spiked in. Subset defined: FACS-sorted CD8+CD4-CCR7+CD45RA+ naive T cells. The DNA of the CDR3 is TGTGCCAGCTCACCACGGGGTGTTGACAGGGATCGGGGTGAGCAGTTCTTC. Protein: CASSPRGVDRDRGEQFF.